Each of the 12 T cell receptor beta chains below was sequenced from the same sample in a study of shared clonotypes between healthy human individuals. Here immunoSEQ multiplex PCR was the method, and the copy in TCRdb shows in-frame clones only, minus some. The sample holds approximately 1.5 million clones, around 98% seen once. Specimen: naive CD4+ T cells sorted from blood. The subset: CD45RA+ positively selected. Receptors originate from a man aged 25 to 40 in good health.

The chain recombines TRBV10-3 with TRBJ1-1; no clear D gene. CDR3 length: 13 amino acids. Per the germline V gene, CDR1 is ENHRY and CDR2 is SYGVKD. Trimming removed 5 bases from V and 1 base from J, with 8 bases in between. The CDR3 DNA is TGTGCCATCAGTCCGGGGTCGAACACTGAAGCTTTCTTT. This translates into CAISPGSNTEAFF.

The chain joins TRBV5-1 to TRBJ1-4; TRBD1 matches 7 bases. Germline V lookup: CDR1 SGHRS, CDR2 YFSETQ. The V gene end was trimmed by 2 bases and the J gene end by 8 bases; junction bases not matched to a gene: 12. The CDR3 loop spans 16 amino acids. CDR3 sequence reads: CASSLKEGAGYEKLFF. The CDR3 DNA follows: TGCGCCAGCAGCTTAAAGGAGGGGGCAGGTTACGAAAAACTGTTTTTT.

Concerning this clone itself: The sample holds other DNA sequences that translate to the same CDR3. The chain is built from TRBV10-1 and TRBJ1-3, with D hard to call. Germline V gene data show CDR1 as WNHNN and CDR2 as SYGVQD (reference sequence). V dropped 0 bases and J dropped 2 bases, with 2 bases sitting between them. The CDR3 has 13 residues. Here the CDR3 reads CASSESPGNTIYF. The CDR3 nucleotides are TGCGCCAGCAGTGAGTCGCCTGGAAACACCATATATTTT.

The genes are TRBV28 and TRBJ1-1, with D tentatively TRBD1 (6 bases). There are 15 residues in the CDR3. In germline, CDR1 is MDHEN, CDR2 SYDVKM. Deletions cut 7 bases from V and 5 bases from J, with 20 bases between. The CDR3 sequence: CASNSNRAEGTEAFF. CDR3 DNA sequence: TGTGCCAGCAACTCGAACAGGGCTGAGGGAACTGAAGCTTTCTTT.

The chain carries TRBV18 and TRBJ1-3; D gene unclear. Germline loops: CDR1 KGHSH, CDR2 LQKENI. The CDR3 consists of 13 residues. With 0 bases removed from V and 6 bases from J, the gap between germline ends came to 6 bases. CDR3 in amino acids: CASSPPVINTIYF. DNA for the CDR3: TGTGCCAGCTCACCACCGGTTATAAACACCATATATTTT.

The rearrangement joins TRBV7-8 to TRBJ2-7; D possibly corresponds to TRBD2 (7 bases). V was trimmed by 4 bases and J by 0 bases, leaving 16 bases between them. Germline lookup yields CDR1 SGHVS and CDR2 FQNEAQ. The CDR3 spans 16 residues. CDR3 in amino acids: CASSSHRGASSYEQYF. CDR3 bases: TGTGCCAGCAGCTCCCACCGGGGGGCGAGCTCCTACGAGCAGTACTTC.

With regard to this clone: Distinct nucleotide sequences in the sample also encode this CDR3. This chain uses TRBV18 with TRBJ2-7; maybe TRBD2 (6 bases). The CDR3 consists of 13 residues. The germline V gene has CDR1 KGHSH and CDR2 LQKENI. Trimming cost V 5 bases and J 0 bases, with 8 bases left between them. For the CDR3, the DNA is TGTGCCAGCTCATCGGGGGTCTCCTACGAGCAGTACTTC. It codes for CASSSGVSYEQYF.

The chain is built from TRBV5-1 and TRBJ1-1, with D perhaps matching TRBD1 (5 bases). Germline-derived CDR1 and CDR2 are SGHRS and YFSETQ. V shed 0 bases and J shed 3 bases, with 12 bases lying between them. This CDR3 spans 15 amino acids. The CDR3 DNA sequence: TGCGCCAGCAGCTTGGAGTCGAGGGGCTACACTGAAGCTTTCTTT. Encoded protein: CASSLESRGYTEAFF.

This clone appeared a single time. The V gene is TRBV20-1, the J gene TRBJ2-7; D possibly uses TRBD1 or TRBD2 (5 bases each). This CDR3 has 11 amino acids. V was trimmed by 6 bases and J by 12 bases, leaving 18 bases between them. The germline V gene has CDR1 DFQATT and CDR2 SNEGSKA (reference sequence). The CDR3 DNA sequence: TGCAGTGCCACCACCGGGGCCCTGCTGTACTTC. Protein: CSATTGALLYF.

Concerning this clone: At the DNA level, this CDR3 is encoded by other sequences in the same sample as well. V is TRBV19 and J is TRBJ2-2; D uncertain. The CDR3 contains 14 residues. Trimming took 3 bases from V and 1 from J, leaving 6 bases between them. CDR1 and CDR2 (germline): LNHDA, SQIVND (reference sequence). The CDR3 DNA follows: TGTGCCAGTAGTATCGCCGGGAACACCGGGGAGCTGTTTTTT. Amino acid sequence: CASSIAGNTGELFF.

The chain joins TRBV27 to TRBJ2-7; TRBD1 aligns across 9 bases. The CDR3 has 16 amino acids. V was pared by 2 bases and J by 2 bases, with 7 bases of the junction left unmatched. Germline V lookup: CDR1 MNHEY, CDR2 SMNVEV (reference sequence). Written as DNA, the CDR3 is TGTGCCAGCAGTTTAGGCCCCGGGACAGGGACCTACGAGCAGTACTTC. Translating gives CASSLGPGTGTYEQYF.

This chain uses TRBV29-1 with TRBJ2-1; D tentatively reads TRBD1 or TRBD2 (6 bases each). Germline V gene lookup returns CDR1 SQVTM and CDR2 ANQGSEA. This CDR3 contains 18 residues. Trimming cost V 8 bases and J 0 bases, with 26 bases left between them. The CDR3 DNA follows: TGCAGCACAGATAACAGGGATGGGACTCCTCACTCCTACAATGAGCAGTTCTTC. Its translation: CSTDNRDGTPHSYNEQFF.